This T cell receptor beta chain was sequenced for a study of monozygotic twins with inflammatory bowel disease. The CDR3 runs 14 residues. The V gene's germline CDR1 is SGHAT and CDR2 FQNNGV. In preparing each TCR library, about 3.5 ug of total RNA was used. From its re-call of the 5' RACE reads, TCRdb lists each CDR3 protein once, without DNA. The listing contains around 380,000 distinct CDR3 sequences. Study-level results: Those with IBD had lower TCRbeta diversity (inverse Simpson) than their healthy co-twins did. Patients got different immunosuppressive treatments, which may have made their repertoires more variable.

Points on this clonotype: Antigen: not known.

The chain recombines TRBV11-2 with TRBJ2-1; there is no DNA to check the TCRdb D call of TRBD1. The sequence came from a human donor with ulcerative colitis or Crohn's disease, or a healthy co-twin of an affected twin (not recorded which). The sample consisted of blood. CDR3 region: CASSGIQGGLVQFF.